The text below deals with one TCR beta chain. Its cognate antigen is unknown. Any patient presenting with uncontrolled infection, other autoimmune disease, pregnancy or lactation was left out. Each diagnosis drew on symptoms, thyroxine, TRAb, thyroid ultrasound and orbital computed tomography findings. This blood was taken when hyperthyroidism was first diagnosed, before any ophthalmopathy symptoms existed. The data derive from a study of T cells in Graves' hyperthyroidism and ophthalmopathy. Study conclusions and caveats: Blood also contained most expanded thyroid clonotypes above 0.001.

RNA transcripts provided the source from which TCR beta CDR3 regions were amplified. The TCR CDR3 was amplified in a first-round RT-PCR using the HTBI primer set. Each CDR3 protein gets one entry after TCRdb re-called the multiplex PCR reads with MiXCR. The sample has approximately 620,000 distinct CDR3 sequences; roughly 13% are singletons. This CDR3 region has 14 residues. Trimming left V 0 bases short and J 1 base short, with 7 bases between. Germline CDR1 is DFQATT and CDR2 is SNEGSKA (reference sequence). Sequencing input: blood. The gene calls are TRBV20-1 and TRBJ2-1; no reliable D call. The source is a woman in her twenties or thirties with Graves' hyperthyroidism that later progressed to Graves' ophthalmopathy. Written as DNA, the CDR3 is TGCAGTGCTAGAGAAATGACTTCCTACAATGAGCAGTTCTTC. Translated, it gives CSAREMTSYNEQFF.